These T cell receptor beta chains were read from a single sample in a study of control samples from healthy donors and cancer patients. The method was immunoSEQ multiplex PCR; TCRdb's version includes in-frame clones alone and lacks a portion of them. The table includes about 120,000 clones, around 87% detected once. Sequenced input: PBMCs. The receptors stem from a woman aged 45-59 years with colorectal cancer. CDR3s include the opening cysteine and the closing phenylalanine or tryptophan. Each record gives: CDR3 length, clone size, J gene, D gene, V gene, CDR3 DNA, CDR3 protein. D genes are given only for firm matches. Clone size, where shown, is once, few, many, or a class for clones that have expanded.

13,NA,TRBJ2-5,NA,TRBV14,TGTGCCAGCAGCCAAGCATCCGTCGGGACCCAGTACTTC,CASSQASVGTQYF
13,NA,TRBJ2-7,NA,TRBV30,TGTGCCTGGACCCGCGCGAGCTGGGACGAGCAGTACTTC,CAWTRASWDEQYF
15,NA,TRBJ1-5,NA,TRBV19,TGTGCCAGTAGTATAGTCCCGGGCTCCAATCAGCCCCAGCATTTT,CASSIVPGSNQPQHF
16,NA,TRBJ2-3,NA,TRBV7-9,TGTGCCAGCAGCTTAGGCGGGCGTCCTAGCACAGATACGCAGTATTTT,CASSLGGRPSTDTQYF
18,NA,TRBJ1-2,TRBD1,TRBV18,TGTGCCAGCTCACATAATCCGGGACAGCAATATCTTAACTATGGCTACACCTTC,CASSHNPGQQYLNYGYTF
13,NA,TRBJ2-7,TRBD1,TRBV30,TGTGCCTGGAGTCCGGACAGGCAGAACGAGCAGTACTTC,CAWSPDRQNEQYF
18,NA,TRBJ2-1,TRBD2,TRBV9,TGTGCCAGCAGCTCCCCGGGACTAGCGGGGGCCTCCTACAATGAGCAGTTCTTC,CASSSPGLAGASYNEQFF
14,once,TRBJ1-6,NA,TRBV6-6,TGTGCCAGCAGTTACTCTTCGCGGAATTCACCCCTCCACTTT,CASSYSSRNSPLHF
15,NA,TRBJ2-5,NA,TRBV19,TGTGCCAGCGCCTCGGAGGCGGGGATCCGGGAGACCCAGTACTTC,CASASEAGIRETQYF
12,NA,TRBJ1-3,NA,TRBV14,TGTGCCAGCAGCCAAGATCGGAACACCATATATTTT,CASSQDRNTIYF
16,NA,TRBJ2-5,NA,TRBV3-1/TRBV3-2,TGTGCCAGCAGCCATTTGGGGGGAGCCAACCAAGAGACCCAGTACTTC,CASSHLGGANQETQYF
15,NA,TRBJ1-1,NA,TRBV5-6,TGTGCCAGCAGCTTGGTTGCAGCAATGAACACTGAAGCTTTCTTT,CASSLVAAMNTEAFF
13,once,TRBJ1-2,NA,TRBV3-1/TRBV3-2,TGTGCCAGCAGCCATCAGGGAAACTATGGCTACACCTTC,CASSHQGNYGYTF
14,NA,TRBJ2-7,NA,TRBV6-5,TGTGCCAGCAGGACAGGGACTCTGGCCTACGAGCAGTACTTC,CASRTGTLAYEQYF
15,NA,TRBJ2-1,TRBD1,TRBV28,TGTGCCAGCAGACCAGGACAGGGGGCCTACAATGAGCAGTTCTTC,CASRPGQGAYNEQFF
14,NA,TRBJ1-6,TRBD1,TRBV28,TGTGCCAGCAGGACCGGGACAGGTCATTCACCCCTCCACTTT,CASRTGTGHSPLHF
15,NA,TRBJ2-1,TRBD2,TRBV7-2,TGTGCCAGCAGCTTAACTAGCGGGAGTGGGAATGAGCAGTTCTTC,CASSLTSGSGNEQFF
17,NA,TRBJ2-3,TRBD2,TRBV19,TGTGCCAGTAGTCGTTTATCTAGCGGGGGGGCCCGGGATACGCAGTATTTT,CASSRLSSGGARDTQYF
12,NA,TRBJ1-1,NA,TRBV27,TGTGCCAGCCAGACAGCAAACACTGAAGCTTTCTTT,CASQTANTEAFF
12,few,TRBJ1-2,NA,TRBV29-1,TGCAGCGTTCAACGGGGAAACTATGGCTACACCTTC,CSVQRGNYGYTF
14,NA,TRBJ2-3,NA,TRBV27,TGTGCCAGCACCCACAATTCTGGGACAGATACGCAGTATTTT,CASTHNSGTDTQYF
14,NA,TRBJ2-3,NA,TRBV6-5,TGTGCCAGCAAGGCGGACTTGCCCACGGATACGCAGTATTTT,CASKADLPTDTQYF
16,NA,TRBJ2-5,TRBD2,TRBV28,TGTGCCAGCAGTTTTGGGAGCGGGAGGGTGGGGGAGACCCAGTACTTC,CASSFGSGRVGETQYF
13,NA,TRBJ1-1,NA,TRBV19,TGTGCCAGTAGTATAGCCAGGAACACTGAAGCTTTCTTT,CASSIARNTEAFF
15,NA,TRBJ2-3,NA,TRBV29-1,TGCAGCGTTGAAGAGGCAGGGATCGGCACAGATACGCAGTATTTT,CSVEEAGIGTDTQYF
16,NA,TRBJ1-4,NA,TRBV7-9,TGTGCCAGCAGCATCCTGACAGGTGAAACTAATGAAAAACTGTTTTTT,CASSILTGETNEKLFF
16,NA,TRBJ2-4,NA,TRBV7-8,TGTGCCAGCAGCTTTTACAGGGGAGGTACCAAAAACATTCAGTACTTC,CASSFYRGGTKNIQYF
16,NA,TRBJ2-1,TRBD2,TRBV2,TGTGCCAGCAGCAAAAATAGCGGGGGGCTCTACAATGAGCAGTTCTTC,CASSKNSGGLYNEQFF
18,NA,TRBJ1-6,NA,TRBV6-1,TGTGCCAGCAGTGAAAATATCCCGGGGAGCTCCTATAATTCACCCCTCCACTTT,CASSENIPGSSYNSPLHF
15,NA,TRBJ2-2,NA,TRBV11-3,TGTGCCAGCAGCCGCGGAAGCGGGCCAACCGGGGAGCTGTTTTTT,CASSRGSGPTGELFF
11,NA,TRBJ2-7,NA,TRBV30,TGTGCCTGGAGCCCGGGAGCGGTGGAGTACTTC,CAWSPGAVEYF
13,NA,TRBJ1-5,TRBD1,TRBV19,TGTGCCGGAGGACAGGGACGCAATCAGCCCCAGCATTTT,CAGGQGRNQPQHF